This TCR beta chain was identified in a study of cytomegalovirus exposure and HLA in healthy donors. CDR3 length: 15 amino acids. Germline CDR1 reads SEHNR; CDR2 reads FQNEAQ (reference sequence). V lost 5 bases, J lost 6 bases, and 9 bases stayed unmatched. The PCR used 60 Vbeta and 13 Jbeta primers. TCRdb keeps only in-frame clones here, not all; method: immunoSEQ multiplex PCR. The sample holds about 180,000 clones; around 80% are singletons and the top ten take around 1.2%. V gene TRBV7-9 combines with J gene TRBJ1-2, with 10 bases identical to TRBD1. Sequencing was done on a sample of PBMCs. This TCR was recovered from a girl aged 2-10 years in good health and CMV-seropositive. The DNA for the CDR3 is TGTGCCAGCAGCCACGGGGACAGGGGTAAGGATGGCTACACCTTC. It encodes CASSHGDRGKDGYTF.